The source of this TCR beta chain is a study of persistence of HIV-infected CD4 T cells. Anti-CD3/anti-CD28 beads served as a nonspecific positive control stimulus. Sorting of responding CD4+ T cells relied on upregulated CD40 ligand together with CD69. This was the immunoSEQ version 4 assay in survey mode. Measured with immunoSEQ multiplex PCR; TCRdb has only the in-frame clones, and not every one. The repertoire consists of about 45,000 clones, with around 90% occurring once and the leading ten covering 3% to 3.5%. This CDR3 is 13 amino acids long. V dropped 4 bases and J dropped 5; count of bases not matched to a gene: 4. Germline CDR1 is SQVTM and CDR2 is ANQGSEA. To note about this clone: Antigen: not known.

The input for sequencing was CD4+ T cells sorted from PBMCs after roughly 18-hour stimulation, taken from a patient who received antiretroviral therapy. The chain couples TRBV29-1 to TRBJ1-1; TRBD1 matches at 10 bases. The TCR originated in an adult woman with HIV who was CMV-seropositive. The CDR3 DNA follows: TGCAGCGTTGCCTCGGACAGGGGGACTGAAGCTTTCTTT. This translates into CSVASDRGTEAFF.